The sequence of this T cell receptor beta chain was determined in a study of blood T cell repertoires in COVID-19. Across the whole study: T cells, B-cell-depleted T cells, or PBMCs supplied cDNA or gDNA.

Authors' data handling: Researchers report that nucleated cell counts were estimated from reference gene primer amplification. Sequencing used immunoSEQ multiplex PCR; TCRdb keeps in-frame clones, though not all of them. That table gives V, J and clone size, and the DNA gave D and trimming. The top ten hold 3% of the sample, which has hundreds of thousands of clones, about 88% seen once. Clinical history as reported by participants underpinned cohort assignment. Donors in Cohort 3 who had recovered were those with two negative PCRs, healthcare professional clearance, or resolution of their symptoms. In germline, CDR1 is LNHNV, CDR2 YYDKDF (reference sequence). CDR3 length equals 15 residues. With 0 bases clipped from V and 3 bases from J, the junction kept 4 bases outside the gene matches.

The chain uses TRBV15 and TRBJ2-7, with TRBD2 matching over 8 bases. Sequencing was carried out using PBMCs or T cells enriched from blood (not recorded which). This receptor was identified in a woman in her thirties who had recovered from COVID-19. CDR3 nucleotide sequence: TGTGCCACCAGCAGAGATAAGAGCGGGGGCTACGAGCAGTACTTC. Encoded protein: CATSRDKSGGYEQYF.